Following are 14 T cell receptor beta chains from one sample sequenced in a study of blood T cell repertoires in COVID-19. TCRdb's copy holds only in-frame clones and misses some; the assay was immunoSEQ multiplex PCR. The data hold about 300,000 clones, with roughly 90% observed a single time. Input material: peripheral blood. Receptor source: a man between 18 and 35 years old who had recovered from COVID-19.

The chain has TRBV4-1 and TRBJ2-1, with TRBD1 identical over 12 bases. The CDR3 is 18 amino acids. J gave up 6 bases and V 0 bases, and 9 bases lay outside the gene matches. Germline V gene data show CDR1 as MGHRA and CDR2 as YSYEKL. The CDR3 loop is CASSQEVLRDRGRNEQFF. The CDR3 DNA reads as TGCGCCAGCAGCCAAGAGGTCTTGAGGGACAGGGGGCGCAATGAGCAGTTCTTC.

The V call is TRBV12-5, the J call TRBJ2-1, with 7 bases fitting TRBD2. The CDR3 runs to 12 residues. With 5 bases clipped from V and 15 bases from J, the junction kept 10 bases outside the gene matches. Germline lookup yields CDR1 LGHNT and CDR2 FRNRAP. This chain's CDR3 is CASGINRDYGFF. Here the CDR3 DNA reads TGTGCTAGTGGTATCAACCGGGACTACGGGTTCTTC.

This chain links TRBV30 with TRBJ1-1; D ambiguous. Per germline, CDR1 GTSNPN and CDR2 SVGIG (reference sequence). V lost 0 bases and J lost 4, with 18 bases in between. This CDR3 is 16 amino acids long. The CDR3 bases are TGTGCCTGGAGTGTACACCCGGGTGGCGGTGTCACTGAAGCTTTCTTT. Encoded protein: CAWSVHPGGGVTEAFF.

J is TRBJ1-6 and V is TRBV5-1, with 7 bases identical to TRBD1. Trimming removed 4 bases from V and 5 bases from J; junction bases left unmatched: 3. In germline, CDR1 is SGHRS, CDR2 YFSETQ. The CDR3 has 14 residues. The CDR3 is CASSGGQHNSPLHF. Here the CDR3 DNA reads TGCGCCAGCAGCGGGGGACAGCATAATTCACCCCTCCACTTT.

This clone was detected only once. The CDR3: CATSDLDRNYGYTF. Here the CDR3 DNA reads TGTGCCACCAGTGATTTGGACAGAAACTATGGCTACACCTTC. The V gene is TRBV24-1, the J gene TRBJ1-2; perhaps TRBD1 as D (5 bases). Germline CDR1 reads KGHDR; CDR2 reads SFDVKD. This CDR3 contains 14 residues. V was shortened by 0 bases and J by 2 bases, with 6 bases between the two germline ends.

V is TRBV29-1 and J is TRBJ1-2; perhaps TRBD1 as D (6 bases). This CDR3 comprises 11 residues. V shed 6 bases and J shed 6 bases, with 11 bases lying between them. Germline V CDR1 and CDR2: SQVTM, ANQGSEA. The DNA for the CDR3 is TGCAGCGTCGAGGACAGTAATGGCTACACCTTC. It specifies CSVEDSNGYTF.

In its sample, this clone was seen once. The chain employs TRBV6-6 and TRBJ2-3; the D gene is possibly TRBD2 (5 bases). The CDR3 contains 15 residues. V was clipped by 0 bases and J by 5 bases, with 12 bases between them. CDR1 is MNHNY, CDR2 SVGAGI, per germline (reference sequence). For the CDR3, the DNA is TGTGCCAGCAGTTACTCGAAAGGCGCGGGAGATACGCAGTATTTT. Translation: CASSYSKGAGDTQYF.

The V call is TRBV6-5, the J call TRBJ2-4, with TRBD2 as a possible D gene (6 bases). Germline values: CDR1 MNHEY, CDR2 SVGAGI. The CDR3 totals 14 residues. Deletions cut 8 bases from V and 0 bases from J, with 11 bases between. CDR3 nucleotides: TGTGCCAGCTCCACGGGAGTAGCCAAAAACATTCAGTACTTC. Protein: CASSTGVAKNIQYF.

The chain carries TRBV3-1 (or the pseudogene TRBV3-2) and TRBJ2-5; D not certain. V was pared by 0 bases and J by 0 bases, with 8 bases between. In germline, CDR1 is LGHDT, CDR2 YNNKEL (reference sequence). The CDR3 runs to 15 residues. The DNA for the CDR3 is TGTGCCAGCAGCCAAGATATCGGGTACCAAGAGACCCAGTACTTC. Protein sequence: CASSQDIGYQETQYF.

This chain links TRBV5-4 with TRBJ2-5; TRBD2 matches at 8 bases. V gave up 2 bases and J gave up 3 bases; unmatched junction bases: 3. CDR1 and CDR2 (germline): SGHNT, YYREEE (reference sequence). This CDR3 has 14 residues. The CDR3 is CASSFLLAEETQYF. In DNA, the CDR3 is TGTGCCAGCAGCTTCCTACTAGCGGAAGAGACCCAGTACTTC. The variable domain in full, with the rest retrieved from reference TRBV5-4 and TRBJ2-5, is ETGVTQSPTHLIKTRGQQVTLRCSSQSGHNTVSWYQQALGQGPQFIFQYYREEENGRGNFPPRFSGLQFPNYSSELNVNALELDDSALYLCASSFLLAEETQYFGPGTRLLVL.

The J gene is TRBJ1-3, the V gene TRBV7-2, with D perhaps matching TRBD1 (6 bases). The V gene lost 1 base and the J gene lost 0 bases, with 10 bases spanning the gap. CDR1 SGHTA and CDR2 FQGNSA come from the germline V gene. The CDR3 totals 16 residues. CDR3 amino acids: CASSLEGGISGNTIYF. CDR3 coding DNA: TGTGCCAGCAGCTTAGAGGGGGGGATCTCTGGAAACACCATATATTTT.

The CDR3 is CASSLFLPGLGADTQYF. DNA for the CDR3: TGCGCCAGCAGCTTATTCTTACCGGGACTAGGTGCAGATACGCAGTATTTT. V is TRBV5-1 and J is TRBJ2-3; TRBD2 agrees at 8 bases. The CDR3 extends over 17 amino acids. With V trimmed by 2 bases and J by 4 bases, 12 bases remained unmatched. Germline CDR1 SGHRS, CDR2 YFSETQ.

The chain links TRBV18 to TRBJ2-1; tentatively, D is TRBD2 (5 bases). This CDR3 region has 14 residues. The ends were cut back, 2 bases at V and 7 bases at J, with 12 bases in the middle. CDR1 is KGHSH, CDR2 LQKENI, per germline. The CDR3 DNA follows: TGTGCCAGCTCACCAATGGGGAGTCAGAATGAGCAGTTCTTC. It yields the protein CASSPMGSQNEQFF. Full variable domain (rest looked up from reference TRBV18 and TRBJ2-1): NAGVMQNPRHLVRRRGQEARLRCSPMKGHSHVYWYRQLPEEGLKFMVYLQKENIIDESGMPKERFSAEFPKEGPSILRIQQVVRGDSAAYFCASSPMGSQNEQFFGPGTRLTVL.

The chain has TRBV5-1 and TRBJ1-1; D ambiguous. Trimming took off 4 bases at V and 5 bases at J, with 18 bases between the two ends. The CDR3 runs to 15 residues. The germline CDR1 and CDR2 sequences are SGHRS and YFSETQ. The CDR3 is CASSPRVGGSTEAFF. For the CDR3, the DNA is TGCGCCAGCAGCCCCCGGGTGGGTGGGAGTACTGAAGCTTTCTTT.